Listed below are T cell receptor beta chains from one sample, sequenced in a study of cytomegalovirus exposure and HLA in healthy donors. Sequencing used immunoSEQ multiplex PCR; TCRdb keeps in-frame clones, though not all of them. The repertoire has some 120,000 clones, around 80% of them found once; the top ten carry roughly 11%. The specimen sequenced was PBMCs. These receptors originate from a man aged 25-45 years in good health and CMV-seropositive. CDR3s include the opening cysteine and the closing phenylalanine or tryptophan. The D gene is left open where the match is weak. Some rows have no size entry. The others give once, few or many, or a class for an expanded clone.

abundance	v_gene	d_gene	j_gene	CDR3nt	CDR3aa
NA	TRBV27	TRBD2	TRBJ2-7	TGTGCCAGCAGTTTCGCGGGAGGGAGGGTCCTCGGGTACGAGCAGTACTTC	CASSFAGGRVLGYEQYF
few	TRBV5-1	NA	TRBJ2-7	TGCGCCAGCAGCTTGGCGACGGGAGCGCAATACGAGCAGTACTTC	CASSLATGAQYEQYF
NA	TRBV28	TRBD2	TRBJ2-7	TGTGCCAGCACGGAGCGGGGGAGCTCCTACGAGCAGTACTTC	CASTERGSSYEQYF
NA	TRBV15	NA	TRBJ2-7	TGTGCCACCAGCAGAGAACTCGGGGAGACCTACGAGCAGTACTTC	CATSRELGETYEQYF
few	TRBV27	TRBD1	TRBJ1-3	TGTGCCAGGGATCAGGGGGGACACTCTGGAAACACCATATATTTT	CARDQGGHSGNTIYF
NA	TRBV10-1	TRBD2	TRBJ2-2	TGCGCCAGCATCCCCATCGGGGGGACCGGGGAGCTGTTTTTT	CASIPIGGTGELFF
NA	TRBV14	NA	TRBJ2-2	TGTGCCAGCAGCCAACAGGGGAACACCGGGGAGCTGTTTTTT	CASSQQGNTGELFF
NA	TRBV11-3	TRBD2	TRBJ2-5	TGTGCCAGCAGCGCCCGTAGCGGGGGGGGCCAAGAGACCCAGTACTTC	CASSARSGGGQETQYF
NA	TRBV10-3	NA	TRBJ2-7	TGTGCCATCAGTGAGGTTGGCAGGATCTACGAGCAGTACTTC	CAISEVGRIYEQYF
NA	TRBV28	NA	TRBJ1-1	TGTGCCAGCAGTTCCCAGGCGTACGGTACTGAAGCTTTCTTT	CASSSQAYGTEAFF
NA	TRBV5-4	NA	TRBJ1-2	TGTGCCAGCAGCCCCGGTCAGGTCCTTTATGGCTACACCTTC	CASSPGQVLYGYTF
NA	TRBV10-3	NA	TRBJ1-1	TGTGCCATCAGTGACAGGGTGCGCACTGAAGCTTTCTTT	CAISDRVRTEAFF
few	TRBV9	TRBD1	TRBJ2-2	TGTGCCAGCAACCCGACAGGGTCCGGGGAGCTGTTTTTT	CASNPTGSGELFF
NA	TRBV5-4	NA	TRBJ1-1	TGTGCCAGCAGCGAAATGAGGGTTTCGGAAGCTTTCTTT	CASSEMRVSEAFF
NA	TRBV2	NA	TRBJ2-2	TGTGCCGTAAGGACTAACCCTAACACCGGGGAGCTGTTTTTT	CAVRTNPNTGELFF
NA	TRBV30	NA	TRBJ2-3	TGTGCCTGGACGCCCCGGAAGGAGCCCGAAGTCACAGATACGCAGTATTTT	CAWTPRKEPEVTDTQYF
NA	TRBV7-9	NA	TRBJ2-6	TGTGCCAGCAGTCCCCTAAGGGGTCTGGGGGCCAACGTCCTGACTTTC	CASSPLRGLGANVLTF
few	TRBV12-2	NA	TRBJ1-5	TGTGCATGTCAACCTCAGGGTATGGATATGCCCCAGCATTTT	CACQPQGMDMPQHF
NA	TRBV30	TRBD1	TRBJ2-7	TGTGCCTGGGGACTTTTGGGACAGACATACGAGCAGTACTTC	CAWGLLGQTYEQYF
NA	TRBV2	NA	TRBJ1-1	TGTGCCAGCAGTGATCGGGGGGGGAACACTGAAGCTTTCTTT	CASSDRGGNTEAFF
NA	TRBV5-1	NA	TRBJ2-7	TGCGCCAGCAGCTTGAGCAGGGCCTACGAGCAGTACTTC	CASSLSRAYEQYF
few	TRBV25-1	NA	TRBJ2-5	TGTGCCAGCAGCCAGGGGGAGACCCAGTACTTC	CASSQGETQYF
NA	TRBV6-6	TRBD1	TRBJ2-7	TGTGCCAGCAGTTACGACAGGGTCGAGCAGTACTTC	CASSYDRVEQYF
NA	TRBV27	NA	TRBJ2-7	TGTGCCAGCAGTTTTGGATCCAGCGGCTCCTACGAGCAGTACTTC	CASSFGSSGSYEQYF
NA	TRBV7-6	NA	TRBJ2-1	TGTGCCAGCAGCTATTCTAGCGCCCAACTCTACAATGAGCAGTTCTTC	CASSYSSAQLYNEQFF
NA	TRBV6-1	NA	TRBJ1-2	TGTGCCAGCAGGGAACAGGGTTCGTCTGGCTACACCTTC	CASREQGSSGYTF
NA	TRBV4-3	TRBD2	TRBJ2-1	TGCGCCAGCAGCCAAGATGGGCCCGGCGGGAGTGGGAATGAGCAGTTCTTC	CASSQDGPGGSGNEQFF
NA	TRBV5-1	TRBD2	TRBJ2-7	TGCGCCAGCAGCCAAGCGCGGGGGGGGGCCTTCGAGCAGTACTTC	CASSQARGGAFEQYF
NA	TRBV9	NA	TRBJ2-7	TGTGCCAGCAGCGTAGAAGAGGAGTACGAGCAGTACTTC	CASSVEEEYEQYF
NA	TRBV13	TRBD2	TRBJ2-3	TGTGCCAGCAGCGTCAGGACTAGCGTCACAGATACGCAGTATTTT	CASSVRTSVTDTQYF
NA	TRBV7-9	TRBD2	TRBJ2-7	TGTGCCAGCAGCTATTCGGTAGCGGGGAGCTACGAGCAGTACTTC	CASSYSVAGSYEQYF
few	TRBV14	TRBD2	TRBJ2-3	TGTGCCAGCAGCCGACTAGCGGGAGGTACAGATACGCAGTATTTT	CASSRLAGGTDTQYF
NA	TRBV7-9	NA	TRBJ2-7	TGTGCCAGCAGCTCCCCAGTCACGGGCGAGCAGTACTTC	CASSSPVTGEQYF
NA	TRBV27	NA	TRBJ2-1	TGTGCCAGCAGTTCCCTCCCCCCCAGAGGCTCCTACAATGAGCAGTTCTTC	CASSSLPPRGSYNEQFF
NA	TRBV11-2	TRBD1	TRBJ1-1	TGTGCCAGCAGCTTAGGGACAGGGGCCACTGAAGCTTTCTTT	CASSLGTGATEAFF
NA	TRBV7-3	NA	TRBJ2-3	TGTGCCAGCAGCTTACCAGGTTCAAGTACGCAGTATTTT	CASSLPGSSTQYF
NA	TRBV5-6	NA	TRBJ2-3	TGTGCCAGCAGCTTTCCGTCCGTCGGCACAGATACGCAGTATTTT	CASSFPSVGTDTQYF
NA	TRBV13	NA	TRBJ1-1	TGTGCCAGCAGCCAGGGACAATCGAACACTGAAGCTTTCTTT	CASSQGQSNTEAFF
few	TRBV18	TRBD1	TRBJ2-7	TGTGCCAGCTCACCAAAAGACAGGGGAACCTACGAGCAGTACTTC	CASSPKDRGTYEQYF
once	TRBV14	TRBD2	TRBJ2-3	TGTGCCAGCAGCCAAGAATGGTGGGAGGGGAGCACAGATACGCAGTATTTT	CASSQEWWEGSTDTQYF
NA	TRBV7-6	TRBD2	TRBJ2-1	TGTGCCAGCAGCCAACTAGCGGGGTACAATGAGCAGTTCTTC	CASSQLAGYNEQFF
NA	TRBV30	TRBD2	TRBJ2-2	TGTGCCTGGAGTGTTGGACTAGCGGACGGGGAGCTGTTTTTT	CAWSVGLADGELFF
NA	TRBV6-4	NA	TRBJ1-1	TGTGCCAGCAAATCCAGGTTCCAGGACACTGAAGCTTTCTTT	CASKSRFQDTEAFF
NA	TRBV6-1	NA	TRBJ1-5	TGTGCCAGCAGTGAACTGCAGGGCAATCAGCCCCAGCATTTT	CASSELQGNQPQHF
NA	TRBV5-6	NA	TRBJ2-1	TGTGCCAGCAGCTGGGAGGACTACAATGAGCAGTTCTTC	CASSWEDYNEQFF
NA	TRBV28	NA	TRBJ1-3	TGTGCCAGCAGTCTTTCTGCGGGAAACACCATATATTTT	CASSLSAGNTIYF
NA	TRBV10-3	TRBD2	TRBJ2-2	TGTGCCATCAGTGAGTCGGCTAGCGGGAGCACCGGGGAGCTGTTTTTT	CAISESASGSTGELFF
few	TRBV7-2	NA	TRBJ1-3	TGTGCCAGCAGCTTAAATAAGGCGGGCTCTGGAAACACCATATATTTT	CASSLNKAGSGNTIYF
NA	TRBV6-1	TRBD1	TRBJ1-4	TGTGCCAGCAGTCGGCAGGGGGCGGGTAATGAAAAACTGTTTTTT	CASSRQGAGNEKLFF
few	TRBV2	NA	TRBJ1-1	TGTGCCAGCAGTGAAACTACTTGGGGCATGAACACTGAAGCTTTCTTT	CASSETTWGMNTEAFF
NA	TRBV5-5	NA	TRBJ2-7	TGTGCCAGCAGCTTGCGGGGGACCTCCTACGAGCAGTACTTC	CASSLRGTSYEQYF
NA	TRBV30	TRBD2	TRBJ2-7	TGTGCCTGGAGGCCTGGACTAGATTCTCCCGAGCAGTACTTC	CAWRPGLDSPEQYF
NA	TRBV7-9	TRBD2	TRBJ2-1	TGTGCCAGCAGCTTAGTGTCTAAGGGGACTAGCGGGATCTTGCAGTTCTTC	CASSLVSKGTSGILQFF
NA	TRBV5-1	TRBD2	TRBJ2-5	TGCGCCAGCAGCTTGCTTCCTAGCGGGCGGGAGACCCAGTACTTC	CASSLLPSGRETQYF